This T cell receptor (beta chain) was sequenced during a study of blood T cell repertoires in COVID-19. About the research overall: T cells, B-cell-depleted T cells, or PBMCs provided the cDNA or gDNA that served as material.

Original processing methods: Cell counts per sample came from amplifying reference gene primers. Data came from immunoSEQ multiplex PCR; TCRdb stores just in-frame clones and leaves some out. That table gives V, J and clone size, and the DNA gave D and trimming. Here the sample spans about 230,000 clones, roughly 84% being singletons. CDR1 and CDR2 (germline): MGHDK, SYGVNS. CDR3 length: 15 amino acids. Trimming at V came to 2 bases and at J to 7 bases, leaving 8 bases not matched to a gene. The rearrangement links TRBV25-1 to TRBJ2-1; 7 nucleotides align to TRBD2. The material sequenced was peripheral blood. The sequence came from a man between 40 and 49 years old with acute or convalescent COVID-19. The CDR3: CASSESSSGLNEQFF. The CDR3 region has the DNA TGTGCCAGCAGTGAAAGTAGTAGCGGGTTGAATGAGCAGTTCTTC.